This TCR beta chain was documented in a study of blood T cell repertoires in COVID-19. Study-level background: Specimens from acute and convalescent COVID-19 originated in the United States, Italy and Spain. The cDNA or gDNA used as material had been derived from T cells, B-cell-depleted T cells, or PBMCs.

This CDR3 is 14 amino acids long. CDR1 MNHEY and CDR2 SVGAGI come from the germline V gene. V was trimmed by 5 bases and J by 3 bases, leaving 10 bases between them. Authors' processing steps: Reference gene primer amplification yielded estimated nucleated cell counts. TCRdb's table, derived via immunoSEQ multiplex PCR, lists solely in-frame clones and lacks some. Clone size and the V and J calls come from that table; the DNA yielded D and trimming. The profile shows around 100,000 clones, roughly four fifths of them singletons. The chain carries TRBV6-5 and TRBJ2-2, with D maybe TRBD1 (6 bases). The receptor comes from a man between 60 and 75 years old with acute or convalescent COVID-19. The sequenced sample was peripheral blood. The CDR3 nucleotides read TGTGCCAGCAGTCGAAACAGGGACACCGGGGAGCTGTTTTTT. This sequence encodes CASSRNRDTGELFF.